This section outlines one T cell receptor beta chain sequence together with its context. This specimen comes from a study of neoadjuvant anti-PD-1 for oral cavity cancer. The V gene lost 5 bases and the J gene lost 1 base, with 8 bases spanning the gap. Germline CDR1 is SGHDN and CDR2 is FVKESK. The CDR3 consists of 13 residues. Documented time point: after neoadjuvant nivolumab, at surgical resection. Profiled with immunoSEQ multiplex PCR; TCRdb holds only in-frame clones, not every one. The sample includes approximately 42,000 clones, about 77% of them seen just once. V and J are TRBV14 and TRBJ1-1, with TRBD1 as a possible D gene (5 bases). The TCR originated in a person between 35 and 79 years old with oral cavity squamous cell carcinoma. Sequencing was performed on PBMCs, taken after nivolumab (anti-PD-1) treatment. The CDR3 nucleotides read TGTGCCAGCAGCTACGGGGCGAACACTGAAGCTTTCTTT. Protein: CASSYGANTEAFF.